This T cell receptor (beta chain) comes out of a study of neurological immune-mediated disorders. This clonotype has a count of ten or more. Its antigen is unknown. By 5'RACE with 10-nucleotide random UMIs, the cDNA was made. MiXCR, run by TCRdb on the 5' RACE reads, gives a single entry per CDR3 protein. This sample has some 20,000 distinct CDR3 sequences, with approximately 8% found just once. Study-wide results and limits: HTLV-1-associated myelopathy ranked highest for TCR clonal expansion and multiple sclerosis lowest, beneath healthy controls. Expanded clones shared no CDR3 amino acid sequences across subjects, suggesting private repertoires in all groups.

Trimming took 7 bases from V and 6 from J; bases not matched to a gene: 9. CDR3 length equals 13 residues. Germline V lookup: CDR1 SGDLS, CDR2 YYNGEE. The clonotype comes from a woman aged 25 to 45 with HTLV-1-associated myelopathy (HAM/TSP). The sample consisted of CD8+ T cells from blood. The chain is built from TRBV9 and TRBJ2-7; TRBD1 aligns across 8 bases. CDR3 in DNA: TGTGCCAGCGGGGACAGGCCTGAGGGCGAGCAGTACTTC. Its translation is CASGDRPEGEQYF.